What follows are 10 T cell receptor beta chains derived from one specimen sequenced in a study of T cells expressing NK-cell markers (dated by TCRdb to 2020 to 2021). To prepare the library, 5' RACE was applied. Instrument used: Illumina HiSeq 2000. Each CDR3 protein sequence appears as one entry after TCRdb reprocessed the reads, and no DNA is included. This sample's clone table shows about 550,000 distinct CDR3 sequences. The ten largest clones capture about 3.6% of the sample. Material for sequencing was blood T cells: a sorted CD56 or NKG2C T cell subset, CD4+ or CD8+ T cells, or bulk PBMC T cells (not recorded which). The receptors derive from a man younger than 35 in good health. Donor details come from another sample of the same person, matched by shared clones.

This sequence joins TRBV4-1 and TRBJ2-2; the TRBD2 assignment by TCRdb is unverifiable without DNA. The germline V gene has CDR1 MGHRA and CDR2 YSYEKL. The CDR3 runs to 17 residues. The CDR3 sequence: CASSLAGGPANTGELFF.

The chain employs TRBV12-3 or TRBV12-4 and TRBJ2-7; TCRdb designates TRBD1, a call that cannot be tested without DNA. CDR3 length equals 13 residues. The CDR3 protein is CASMGQRGYEQYF.

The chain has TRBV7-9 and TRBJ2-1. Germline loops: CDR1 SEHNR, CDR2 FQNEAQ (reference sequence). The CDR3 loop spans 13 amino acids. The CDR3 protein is CASSLALGIEQFF. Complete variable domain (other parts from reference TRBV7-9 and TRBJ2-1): DTGVSQNPRHKITKRGQNVTFRCDPISEHNRLYWYRQTLGQGPEFLTYFQNEAQLEKSRLLSDRFSAERPKGSFSTLEIQRTEQGDSAMYLCASSLALGIEQFFGPGTRLTVL.

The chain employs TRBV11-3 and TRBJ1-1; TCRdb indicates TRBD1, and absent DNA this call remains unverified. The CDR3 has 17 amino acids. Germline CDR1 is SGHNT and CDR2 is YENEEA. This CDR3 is CASSPRPTSLQGTEAFF.

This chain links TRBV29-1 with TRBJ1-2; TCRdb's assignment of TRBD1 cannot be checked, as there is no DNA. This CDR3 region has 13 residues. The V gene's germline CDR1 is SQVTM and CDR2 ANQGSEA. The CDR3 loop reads CSVGLGETYGYTF.

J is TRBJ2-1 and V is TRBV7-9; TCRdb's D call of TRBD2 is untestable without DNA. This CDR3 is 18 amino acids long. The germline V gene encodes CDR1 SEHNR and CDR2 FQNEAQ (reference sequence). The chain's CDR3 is CASSSASGRGLAGVEQFF.

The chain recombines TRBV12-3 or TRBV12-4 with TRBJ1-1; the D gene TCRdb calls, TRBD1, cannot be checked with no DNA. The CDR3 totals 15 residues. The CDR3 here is CASSTDPGWSTEAFF.

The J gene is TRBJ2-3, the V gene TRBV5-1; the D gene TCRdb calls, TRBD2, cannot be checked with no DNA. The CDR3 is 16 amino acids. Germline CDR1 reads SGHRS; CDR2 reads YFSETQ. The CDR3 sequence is CASSLDGSVIRYTQYF.

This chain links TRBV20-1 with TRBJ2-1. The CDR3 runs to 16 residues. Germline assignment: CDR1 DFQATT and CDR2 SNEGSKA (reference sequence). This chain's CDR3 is CSARDSGTSYMYEQFF.

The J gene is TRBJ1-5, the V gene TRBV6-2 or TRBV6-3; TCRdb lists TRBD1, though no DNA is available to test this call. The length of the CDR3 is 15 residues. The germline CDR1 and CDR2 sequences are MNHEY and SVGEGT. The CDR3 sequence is CASSPGQISGQPQHF.